The 4 T cell receptor beta chains presented below share a single source sample, sequenced in a study of metastatic and nonmetastatic thyroid tumors. TCRdb reassembled clones from the PCR reads with MiXCR. The sample has 4,000 or so clones; approximately 40% are singletons. All patients were untreated before thyroid surgery. Sequencing was performed on tumor tissue. The receptor set was obtained from a female donor with papillary thyroid cancer or a benign thyroid nodule (not recorded which). Some clones in this sample may be carry-over from other donors' samples.

There are a few counts of this clone. The chain combines TRBV12-3 or TRBV12-4 with TRBJ2-2; 12 nucleotides line up with TRBD1. Trimming at V came to 5 bases and at J to 6 bases, leaving 4 bases not matched to a gene. This CDR3 is 15 amino acids long. CDR3 sequence: CASSVRDRGPGELFF. Written as DNA, the CDR3 is TGTGCCAGCAGTGTTAGGGACAGGGGGCCCGGGGAGCTGTTTTTT.

V gene TRBV9 combines with J gene TRBJ1-2; 8 nucleotides agree with TRBD1. Germline V gene lookup returns CDR1 SGDLS and CDR2 YYNGEE. The CDR3 covers 16 residues. V was clipped by 4 bases and J by 4 bases; unmatched bases: 12. Here the CDR3 reads CASSPRTGKRTYGYTF. The CDR3 DNA is TGTGCCAGCAGCCCCCGGACAGGGAAGAGGACCTATGGCTACACCTTC.

V and J are TRBV2 and TRBJ1-2; D is undetermined. V was trimmed by 2 bases and J by 4 bases, leaving 11 bases between them. The CDR3 is 14 amino acids. CDR1 and CDR2 (germline): SNHLY, FYNNEI. For the CDR3, the DNA is TGTGCCAGCAGTGAACTTCAGGCCCCCTATGGCTACACCTTC. It translates to CASSELQAPYGYTF.

By sample fraction, this clone is medium-sized. Relative to the germline gene, one junction end is altered; a read error may explain this. The genes are TRBV12-3 or TRBV12-4 and TRBJ1-1; D possibly corresponds to TRBD1 (5 bases). This CDR3 spans 14 amino acids. Written as DNA, the CDR3 is TGTGCCAGCAGCTTAGGGGCTCTGAACACTGAAGCTTTCTTT. Protein sequence: CASSLGALNTEAFF.